The 24 T cell receptor beta chains below come from one sample, sequenced in a study of cytomegalovirus exposure and HLA in healthy donors. The PCR employed 60 Vbeta primers together with 13 Jbeta primers. The protocol was immunoSEQ multiplex PCR, while the TCRdb copy is restricted to in-frame clones and leaves out a portion. The data hold 11,000 to 15,000 clones, with around 60% observed a single time. The sample consisted of PBMCs. These receptors originate from a woman in her fifties or sixties in good health and CMV-seropositive.

The rearrangement joins TRBV30 to TRBJ2-5; D unresolved. The germline V gene encodes CDR1 GTSNPN and CDR2 SVGIG (reference sequence). This CDR3 region has 12 residues. Trimming removed 3 bases from V and 1 base from J, with 6 bases in between. The CDR3 DNA is TGTGCCTGGAGACTCTTCCAAGAGACCCAGTACTTC. Amino acids: CAWRLFQETQYF.

The rearrangement links TRBV25-1 to TRBJ1-5; D is uncertain. The CDR3 totals 13 residues. Between the trimmed V and J ends, which lost 1 base and 11 bases, there was a span of 12 bases. The germline V gene encodes CDR1 MGHDK and CDR2 SYGVNS. CDR3 amino acids: CASSEFGSWAQHF. CDR3 DNA sequence: TGTGCCAGCAGTGAATTTGGGAGCTGGGCCCAGCATTTT.

The chain joins TRBV30 to TRBJ1-1; tentative D call: TRBD1 (5 bases). The V gene's germline CDR1 is GTSNPN and CDR2 SVGIG (reference sequence). This CDR3 region has 13 residues. The ends were cut back, 8 bases at V and 3 bases at J, with 16 bases in the middle. CDR3 loop: CAGGGTGYTEAFF. The CDR3 bases are TGTGCCGGCGGGGGGACGGGGTACACTGAAGCTTTCTTT.

Within the sample, this clone is large (0.1 to 1%). This chain links TRBV6-5 with TRBJ2-7, with a tentative D call TRBD2 (5 bases). The CDR3 consists of 12 residues. The germline V gene has CDR1 MNHEY and CDR2 SVGAGI. Trimming cost V 7 bases and J 4 bases, with 11 bases left between them. The CDR3 is CASKGLMYEQYF. The CDR3 DNA follows: TGTGCCAGCAAAGGACTGATGTACGAGCAGTACTTC.

The gene calls are TRBV30 and TRBJ1-1, with a possible D match to TRBD1 (5 bases). The CDR3 is made up of 12 amino acids. Germline CDR1 reads GTSNPN; CDR2 reads SVGIG (reference sequence). V lost 7 bases to trimming and J lost 5 bases, with 14 bases between them. CDR3 in DNA: TGTGCCTTTAGGACACCGGAGACTGAAGCTTTCTTT. This sequence encodes CAFRTPETEAFF.

V is TRBV11-2 and J is TRBJ1-4; TRBD1 matches 7 bases. Trimming removed 6 bases from V and 1 base from J; junction bases left unmatched: 5. Germline assignment: CDR1 SGHAT and CDR2 FQNNGV. This CDR3 comprises 15 residues. CDR3 nucleotide sequence: TGTGCCAGCAGATTCACAGGGGAAACTAATGAAAAACTGTTTTTT. Translating it yields CASRFTGETNEKLFF.

This clone was seen only a few times. The gene calls are TRBV4-1 and TRBJ1-2; possible D gene TRBD1, 5 bases. The CDR3 has 15 residues. Germline loops: CDR1 MGHRA, CDR2 YSYEKL. V lost 5 bases and J lost 4, with 17 bases in between. This chain's CDR3 is CASSEVGGGGYGYTF. CDR3 coding DNA: TGCGCCAGCAGCGAGGTCGGGGGGGGAGGCTATGGCTACACCTTC.

For this clone: One end of the junction fails to match germline, which may point to a read error. V gene TRBV4-3 combines with J gene TRBJ2-1; 9 bases align to TRBD2. Germline V gene data show CDR1 as LGHNA and CDR2 as YSLEER. CDR3 size: 19 residues. CDR3 residues: CASSQESLASGAAYSEQFF. CDR3 coding DNA: TGCGCCAGCAGCCAAGAAAGTCTGGCTAGCGGGGCCGCTTACAGTGAGCAGTTCTTC.

The chain joins TRBV4-1 to TRBJ2-1, with D maybe TRBD1 (6 bases). The germline CDR1 and CDR2 sequences are MGHRA and YSYEKL. V was clipped by 1 base and J by 4 bases, with 14 bases between them. The CDR3 runs 16 residues. CDR3 sequence (DNA): TGCGCCAGCAGCCAAGGAGACAGGTTGATATACAATGAGCAGTTCTTC. Its protein is CASSQGDRLIYNEQFF.

The chain carries TRBV7-2 and TRBJ1-4, with 10 bases fitting TRBD1. Germline CDR1 and CDR2: SGHTA and FQGNSA. J was trimmed by 6 bases and V by 0 bases; bases with no gene match: 1. The CDR3 sequence is 15 residues long. Written as DNA, the CDR3 is TGTGCCAGCAGCTTAGCGGGGACAGGGGATGAAAAACTGTTTTTT. This encodes CASSLAGTGDEKLFF.

This sequence joins TRBV28 and TRBJ1-1; D gene uncertain. Germline CDR1 is MDHEN and CDR2 is SYDVKM. Deletions cut 5 bases from V and 5 bases from J, with 12 bases between. The CDR3 covers 13 residues. CDR3 sequence (DNA): TGTGCCAGCAGTCTCAACGGGGTGACTGAAGCTTTCTTT. Residues: CASSLNGVTEAFF.

There are a few counts of this clone. This chain joins TRBV4-1 and TRBJ2-5; TRBD2 is a possible D gene (6 bases). The CDR3 has 16 residues. Trimming removed 4 bases at V and 6 bases at J, with 21 bases between. Germline CDR1 is MGHRA and CDR2 is YSYEKL. The CDR3 sequence: CASSLDAGTWGKTQYF. Written as DNA, the CDR3 is TGCGCCAGCAGCCTAGACGCGGGGACGTGGGGGAAGACCCAGTACTTC.

The chain combines TRBV29-1 with TRBJ1-5, with 8 bases matching TRBD1. Germline V lookup: CDR1 SQVTM, CDR2 ANQGSEA. The CDR3 totals 14 residues. Trimming at V came to 6 bases and at J to 3 bases, leaving 7 bases not matched to a gene. The CDR3 sequence: CSVGEDRDNQPQHF. CDR3 nucleotides: TGCAGCGTGGGAGAGGACAGGGACAATCAGCCCCAGCATTTT.

This sequence joins TRBV29-1 and TRBJ1-1; 8 bases align to TRBD1. CDR1 is SQVTM and CDR2 is ANQGSEA in the germline V gene. CDR3 size: 12 residues. The V gene end was trimmed by 7 bases and the J gene end by 3 bases; junction bases not matched to a gene: 4. This CDR3 is CSGRGLDTEAFF. The DNA of the CDR3 is TGCAGCGGCAGGGGGCTCGACACTGAAGCTTTCTTT.

V and J are TRBV27 and TRBJ1-2, with 9 bases matching TRBD1. V shed 5 bases, J shed 7 bases, and the junction held 5 bases outside the gene matches. The CDR3 is 13 amino acids. CDR1 is MNHEY and CDR2 is SMNVEV in the germline V gene (reference sequence). CDR3 sequence (DNA): TGTGCCAGCAGTCGGGACAGGGTGGGTGGCTACACCTTC. Protein product: CASSRDRVGGYTF.

This chain connects TRBV30 to TRBJ1-1; D remains ambiguous. The germline V and J ends were trimmed by 0 bases and 8 bases, with 13 bases remaining between them. CDR3 size: 13 residues. Germline V gives CDR1 GTSNPN, CDR2 SVGIG (reference sequence). The CDR3 spells CAWSVGGIHEAFF. The CDR3 nucleotides read TGTGCCTGGAGTGTTGGAGGCATCCACGAAGCTTTCTTT.

DNA for the CDR3: TGCAGCGTTGAAGATGTATACGAGCAGTACTTC. Its translation is CSVEDVYEQYF. This rearrangement joins TRBV29-1 to TRBJ2-7; D is ambiguous. Trimming stripped 0 bases from V and 4 bases from J, with 4 bases between. The CDR3 extends over 11 amino acids. Germline assignment: CDR1 SQVTM and CDR2 ANQGSEA.

The gene calls are TRBV4-2 and TRBJ1-1; D call uncertain. The V gene's germline CDR1 is LGHNA and CDR2 YNFKEQ. This CDR3 spans 16 amino acids. V was pared by 1 base and J by 1 base, with 13 bases between. The CDR3: CASSQVARVTNTEAFF. CDR3 nucleotides: TGTGCCAGCAGCCAAGTCGCTAGAGTCACGAACACTGAAGCTTTCTTT.

The rearrangement links TRBV27 to TRBJ1-1, with D unclear. Germline V gene sequence: CDR1 MNHEY, CDR2 SMNVEV (reference sequence). This CDR3 has 13 amino acids. V shed 4 bases and J shed 5 bases, with 11 bases lying between them. The CDR3 region is CASSSEEETEAFF. CDR3 coding DNA: TGTGCCAGCAGTTCGGAAGAGGAAACTGAAGCTTTCTTT.

The genes are TRBV9 and TRBJ1-2; D gene ambiguous. CDR1 SGDLS and CDR2 YYNGEE come from the germline V gene. The CDR3 runs 12 residues. Trimming took 0 bases from V and 5 from J, leaving 5 bases between them. CDR3 coding DNA: TGTGCCAGCAGCGTAGGGCTGTATGGCTACACCTTC. It encodes CASSVGLYGYTF.

This clone was detected only a few times. The J gene is TRBJ1-2, the V gene TRBV27; 8 nucleotides align to TRBD1. The CDR3 totals 13 residues. Germline values: CDR1 MNHEY, CDR2 SMNVEV (reference sequence). Trimming cost V 6 bases and J 4 bases; bases outside gene matches: 4. CDR3 nucleotides: TGTGCCAGCAGAAGCAGGGGGCTCTATGGCTACACCTTC. Protein sequence: CASRSRGLYGYTF.

This rearrangement joins TRBV6-5 to TRBJ2-2, with a weak D call TRBD2 (5 bases). Between the trimmed V and J ends, which lost 5 bases and 5 bases, there was a span of 9 bases. CDR1 and CDR2 from the germline V gene are MNHEY and SVGAGI. The CDR3 has 13 amino acids. CDR3 loop: CASSGRRTGELFF. CDR3 DNA: TGTGCCAGCAGTGGGAGAAGGACCGGGGAGCTGTTTTTT.

The chain uses TRBV19 and TRBJ1-4; a possible D gene is TRBD1 (5 bases). The CDR3 sequence is 11 residues long. Germline CDR1 reads LNHDA; CDR2 reads SQIVND (reference sequence). Trimming pared 6 bases from V and 8 bases from J, leaving 7 bases between. The CDR3 is CASRDSEKLFF. CDR3 DNA sequence: TGTGCCAGTAGAGACAGCGAAAAACTGTTTTTT.

This chain connects TRBV13 to TRBJ2-7; unclear D gene. V was shortened by 0 bases and J by 4 bases, with 7 bases between the two germline ends. This CDR3 is 13 amino acids long. Germline CDR1 PRHDT, CDR2 FYEKMQ (reference sequence). CDR3 bases: TGTGCCAGCAGCTTAGGGGCGGCTTACGAGCAGTACTTC. Translation gives CASSLGAAYEQYF.